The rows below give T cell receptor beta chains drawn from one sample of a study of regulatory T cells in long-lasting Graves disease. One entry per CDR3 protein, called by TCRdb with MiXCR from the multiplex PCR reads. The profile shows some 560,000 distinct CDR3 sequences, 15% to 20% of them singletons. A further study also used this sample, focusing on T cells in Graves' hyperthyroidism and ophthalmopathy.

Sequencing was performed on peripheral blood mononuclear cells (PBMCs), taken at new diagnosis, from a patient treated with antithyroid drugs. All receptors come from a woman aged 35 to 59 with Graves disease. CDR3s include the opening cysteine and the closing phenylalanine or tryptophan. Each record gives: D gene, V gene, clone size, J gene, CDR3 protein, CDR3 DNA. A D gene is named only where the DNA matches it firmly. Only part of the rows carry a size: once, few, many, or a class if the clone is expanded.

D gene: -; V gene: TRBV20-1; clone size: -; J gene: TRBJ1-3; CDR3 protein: CSAMDGNTIYF; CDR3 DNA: TGCAGTGCTATGGATGGAAACACCATATATTTT
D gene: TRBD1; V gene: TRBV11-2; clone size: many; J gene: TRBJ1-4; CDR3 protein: CASSSRQGQHEKLFF; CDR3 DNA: TGTGCCAGCAGTTCCCGACAGGGTCAACACGAAAAACTGTTTTTT
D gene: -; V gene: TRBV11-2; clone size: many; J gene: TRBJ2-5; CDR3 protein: CASSRGRSETQYF; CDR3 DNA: TGTGCCAGCAGCCGGGGGCGCAGCGAGACCCAGTACTTC
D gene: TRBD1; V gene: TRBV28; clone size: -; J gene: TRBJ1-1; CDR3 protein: CAGSRQGGTEAFF; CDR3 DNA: TGTGCCGGCAGCCGACAGGGGGGCACTGAAGCTTTCTTT
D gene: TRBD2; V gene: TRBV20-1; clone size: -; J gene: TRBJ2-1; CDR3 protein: CSARDAAGGIYNEQFF; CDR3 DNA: TGCAGTGCTAGAGATGCAGCGGGGGGGATCTACAATGAGCAGTTCTTC
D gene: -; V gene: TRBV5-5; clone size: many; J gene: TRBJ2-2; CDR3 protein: CASSLNTYTGELFF; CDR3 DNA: TGTGCCAGCAGCTTGAACACCTACACCGGGGAGCTGTTTTTT
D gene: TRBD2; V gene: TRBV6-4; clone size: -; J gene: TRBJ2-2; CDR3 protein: CASSAGLAGETGELFF; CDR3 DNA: TGTGCCAGCAGTGCGGGACTAGCGGGGGAGACCGGGGAGCTGTTTTTT
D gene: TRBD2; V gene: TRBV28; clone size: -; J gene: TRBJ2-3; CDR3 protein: CASSFQAGGDTDTQYF; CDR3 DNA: TGTGCCAGCAGTTTTCAAGCGGGAGGTGACACAGATACGCAGTATTTT
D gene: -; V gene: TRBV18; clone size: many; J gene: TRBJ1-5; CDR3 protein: CASSPQGRQPQHF; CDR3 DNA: TGTGCCAGCTCACCTCAGGGTAGACAGCCCCAGCATTTT
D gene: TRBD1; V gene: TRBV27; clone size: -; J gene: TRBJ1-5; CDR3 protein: CASSGGDRGRENQPQHF; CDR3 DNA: TGTGCCAGCAGTGGAGGGGACAGGGGGCGGGAGAATCAGCCCCAGCATTTT
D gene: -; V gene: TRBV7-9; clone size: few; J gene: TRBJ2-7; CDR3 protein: CASSQPPTYEQYF; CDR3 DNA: TGTGCCAGCAGCCAACCCCCGACCTACGAGCAGTACTTC
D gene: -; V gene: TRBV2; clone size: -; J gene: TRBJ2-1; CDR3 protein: CASRGSALLLEQFF; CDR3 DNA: TGTGCCAGCAGAGGGTCAGCCTTGTTGCTTGAGCAGTTCTTC
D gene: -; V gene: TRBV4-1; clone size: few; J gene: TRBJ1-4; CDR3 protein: CASSRHLTTNEKLFF; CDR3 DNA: TGCGCCAGCAGCCGCCATCTAACAACTAATGAAAAACTGTTTTTT
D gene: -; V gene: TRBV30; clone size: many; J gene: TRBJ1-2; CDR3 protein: CAWTAAANYGYTF; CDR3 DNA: TGTGCCTGGACAGCGGCGGCTAACTATGGCTACACCTTC
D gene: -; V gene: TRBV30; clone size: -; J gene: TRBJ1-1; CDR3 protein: CAWEARGGAGTEAFF; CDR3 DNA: TGTGCCTGGGAGGCTAGGGGGGGCGCGGGCACTGAAGCTTTCTTT
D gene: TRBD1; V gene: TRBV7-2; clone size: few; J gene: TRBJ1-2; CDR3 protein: CASRNTGGGGYGYTF; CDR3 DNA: TGTGCCAGCAGGAATACAGGGGGCGGCGGCTATGGCTACACCTTC